This T cell receptor (beta chain) was found in a study of T cells in Graves' hyperthyroidism and ophthalmopathy. As for the study in general: Sampling of peripheral blood happened at initial diagnosis, prior to any treatment.

The CDR3 is 14 amino acids. Germline V gives CDR1 SGHTA, CDR2 FQGNSA. V gave up 3 bases and J gave up 7 bases, with 15 bases separating them. Any patient presenting with uncontrolled infection, other autoimmune disease, pregnancy or lactation was left out. Study results and caveats: Ophthalmopathy onset followed model prediction by a median approximately 5.9 months. Most clonotypes expanded in the thyroid (above 0.001) were also present in blood.

RNA transcripts served as the template for amplifying TCR beta CDR3 regions. An initial round of RT-PCR targeting the TCR CDR3 relied on the HTBI primer set. One entry per CDR3 protein, called by TCRdb with MiXCR from the multiplex PCR reads. In the table there are about 520,000 distinct CDR3 sequences, roughly 24% of which are singletons. Regarding this clonotype: The antigen remains undetermined.

The receptor's source is a woman aged 25-40 years with Graves' ophthalmopathy. The sample consisted of blood. The chain carries TRBV7-2 and TRBJ1-1, with D perhaps matching TRBD1 (5 bases). The CDR3 region has the DNA TGTGCCAGCAGCTTTGACCAGGGCCGCGGTGAAGCTTTCTTT. Translation: CASSFDQGRGEAFF.